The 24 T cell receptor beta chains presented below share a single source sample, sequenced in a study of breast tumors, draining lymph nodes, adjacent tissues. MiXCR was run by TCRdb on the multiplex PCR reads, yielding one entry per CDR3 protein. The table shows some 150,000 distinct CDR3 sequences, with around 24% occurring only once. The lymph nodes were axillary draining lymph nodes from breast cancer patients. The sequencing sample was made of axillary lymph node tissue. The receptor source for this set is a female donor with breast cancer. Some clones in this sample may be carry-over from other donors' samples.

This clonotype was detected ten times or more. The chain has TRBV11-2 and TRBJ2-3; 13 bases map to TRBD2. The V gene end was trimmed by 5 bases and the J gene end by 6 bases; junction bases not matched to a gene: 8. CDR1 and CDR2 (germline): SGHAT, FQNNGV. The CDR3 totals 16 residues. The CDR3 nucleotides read TGTGCCAGCAGCAAGAGGGGGACTAGCGGGATTGATACGCAGTATTTT. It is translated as CASSKRGTSGIDTQYF.

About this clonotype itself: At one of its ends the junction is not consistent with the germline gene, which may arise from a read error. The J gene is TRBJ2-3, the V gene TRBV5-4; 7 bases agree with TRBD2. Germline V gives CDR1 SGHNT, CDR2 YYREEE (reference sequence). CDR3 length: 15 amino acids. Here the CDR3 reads CASILGGINTDTQYF. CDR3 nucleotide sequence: TGTGCCAGCATCTTGGGGGGGATTAACACAGATACGCAGTATTTT.

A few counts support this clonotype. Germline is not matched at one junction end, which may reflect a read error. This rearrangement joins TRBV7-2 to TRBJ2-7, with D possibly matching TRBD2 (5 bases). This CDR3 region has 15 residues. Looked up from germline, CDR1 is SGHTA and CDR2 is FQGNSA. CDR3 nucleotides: TGTGCCAGCAGCTTAAGCATGGGAGCCCCTTACGAGCGGTACTTC. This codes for CASSLSMGAPYERYF.

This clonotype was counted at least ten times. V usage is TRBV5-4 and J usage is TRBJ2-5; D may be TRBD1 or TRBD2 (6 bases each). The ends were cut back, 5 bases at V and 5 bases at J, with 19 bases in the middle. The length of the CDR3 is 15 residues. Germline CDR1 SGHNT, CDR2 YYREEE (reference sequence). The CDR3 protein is CASSAPLGAGETQYF. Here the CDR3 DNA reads TGTGCCAGCAGTGCACCCCTGGGGGCGGGGGAGACCCAGTACTTC. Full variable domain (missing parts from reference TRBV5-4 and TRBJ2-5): ETGVTQSPTHLIKTRGQQVTLRCSSQSGHNTVSWYQQALGQGPQFIFQYYREEENGRGNFPPRFSGLQFPNYSSELNVNALELDDSALYLCASSAPLGAGETQYFGPGTRLLVL.

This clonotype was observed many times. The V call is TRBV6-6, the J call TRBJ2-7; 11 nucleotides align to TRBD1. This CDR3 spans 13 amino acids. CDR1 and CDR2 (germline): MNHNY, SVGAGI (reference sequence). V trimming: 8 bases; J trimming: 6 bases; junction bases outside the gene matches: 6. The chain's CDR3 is CASRDRGSSEQYF. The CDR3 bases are TGTGCCAGCCGGGACAGGGGGTCTTCCGAGCAGTACTTC.

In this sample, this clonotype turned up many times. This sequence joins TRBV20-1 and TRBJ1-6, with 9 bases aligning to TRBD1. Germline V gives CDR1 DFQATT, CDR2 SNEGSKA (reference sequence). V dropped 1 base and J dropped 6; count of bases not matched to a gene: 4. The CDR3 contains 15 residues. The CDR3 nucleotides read TGCAGTGCTAGAGTAACAGGGGGCGCTAATTCACCCCTCCACTTT. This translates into CSARVTGGANSPLHF.

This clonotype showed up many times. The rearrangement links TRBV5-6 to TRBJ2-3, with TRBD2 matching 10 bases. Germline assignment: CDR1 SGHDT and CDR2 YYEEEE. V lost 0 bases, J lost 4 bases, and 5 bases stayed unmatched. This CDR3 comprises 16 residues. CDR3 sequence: CASSLVASGRADTQYF. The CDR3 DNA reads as TGTGCCAGCAGCTTGGTGGCAAGCGGGAGGGCAGATACGCAGTATTTT.

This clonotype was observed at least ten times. The CDR3 sequence: CASRHLGQGWNQPQHF. DNA of the CDR3: TGTGCCAGCAGACACCTAGGACAGGGGTGGAATCAGCCCCAGCATTTT. The rearrangement joins TRBV6-2 or TRBV6-3 to TRBJ1-5; TRBD1 matches at 9 bases. J gave up 4 bases and V 6 bases, and 10 bases lay outside the gene matches. CDR3 size: 16 residues. The V gene's germline CDR1 is MNHEY and CDR2 SVGEGT.

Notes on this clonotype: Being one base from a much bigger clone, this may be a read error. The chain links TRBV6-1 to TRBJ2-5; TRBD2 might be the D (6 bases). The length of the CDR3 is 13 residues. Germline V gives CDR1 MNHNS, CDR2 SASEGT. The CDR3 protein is CASRTRGSETQCF. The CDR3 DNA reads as TGTGCCAGCAGGACTAGAGGGTCTGAGACCCAGTGCTTC.

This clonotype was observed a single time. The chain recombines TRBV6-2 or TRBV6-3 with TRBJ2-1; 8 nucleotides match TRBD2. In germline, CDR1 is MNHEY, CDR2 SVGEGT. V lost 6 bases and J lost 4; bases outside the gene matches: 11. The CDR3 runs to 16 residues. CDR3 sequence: CASSNPTSGGYNEQFF. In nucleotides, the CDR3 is TGTGCCAGCAGCAACCCAACTAGCGGAGGTTACAATGAGCAGTTCTTC.

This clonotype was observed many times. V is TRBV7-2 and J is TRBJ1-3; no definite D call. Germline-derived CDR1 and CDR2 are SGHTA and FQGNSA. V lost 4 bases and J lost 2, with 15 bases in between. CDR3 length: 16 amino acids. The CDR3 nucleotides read TGTGCCAGCAGCTCCGGGTCCCGGTCGACTGGAAACACCATATATTTT. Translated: CASSSGSRSTGNTIYF.

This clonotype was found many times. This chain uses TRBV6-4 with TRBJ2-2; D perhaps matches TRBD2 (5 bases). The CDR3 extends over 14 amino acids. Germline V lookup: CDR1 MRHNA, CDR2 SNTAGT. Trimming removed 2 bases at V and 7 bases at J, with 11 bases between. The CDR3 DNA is TGTGCCAGCAGTGACCAAGGAGGCATCGGGGAGCTGTTTTTT. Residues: CASSDQGGIGELFF.

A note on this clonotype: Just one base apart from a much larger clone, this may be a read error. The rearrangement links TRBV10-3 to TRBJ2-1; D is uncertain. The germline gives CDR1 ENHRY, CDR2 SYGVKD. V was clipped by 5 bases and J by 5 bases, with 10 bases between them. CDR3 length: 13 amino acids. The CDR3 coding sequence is TGTGCCATCAGTCGTACCGCCAACAATGAGCAGTTCTTC. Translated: CAISRTANNEQFF.

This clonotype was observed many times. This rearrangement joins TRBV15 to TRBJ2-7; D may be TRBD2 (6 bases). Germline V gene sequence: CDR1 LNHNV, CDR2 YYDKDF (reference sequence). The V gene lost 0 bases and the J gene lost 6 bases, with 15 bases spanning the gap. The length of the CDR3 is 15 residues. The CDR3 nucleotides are TGTGCCACCAGCAGAGATCGGGGCGGGGACGGCGAGCAGTACTTC. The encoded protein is CATSRDRGGDGEQYF.

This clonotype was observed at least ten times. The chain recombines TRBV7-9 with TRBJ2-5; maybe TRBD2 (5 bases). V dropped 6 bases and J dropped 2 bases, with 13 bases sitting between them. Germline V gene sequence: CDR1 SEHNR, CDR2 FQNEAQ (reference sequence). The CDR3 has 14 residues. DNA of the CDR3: TGTGCCAGCAGTAGCCGGAGCGGTCAAGAGACCCAGTACTTC. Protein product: CASSSRSGQETQYF.

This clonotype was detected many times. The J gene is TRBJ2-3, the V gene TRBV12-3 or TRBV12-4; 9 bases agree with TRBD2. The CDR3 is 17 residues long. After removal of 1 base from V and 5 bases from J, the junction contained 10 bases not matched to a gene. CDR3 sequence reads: CASSLGQAGGLKDTQYF. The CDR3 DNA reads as TGTGCCAGCAGTTTAGGCCAAGCGGGAGGCCTAAAAGATACGCAGTATTTT.

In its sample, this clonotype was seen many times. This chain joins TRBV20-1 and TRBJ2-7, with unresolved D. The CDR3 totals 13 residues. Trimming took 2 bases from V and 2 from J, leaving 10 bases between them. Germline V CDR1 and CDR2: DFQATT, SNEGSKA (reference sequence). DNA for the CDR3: TGCAGTGCTAGACGAGGTGCGACCTACGAGCAGTACTTC. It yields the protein CSARRGATYEQYF.

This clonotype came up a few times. In DNA, the CDR3 is TGTGCCAGCACCCTCCTCAGGACAGCCAAGAATCAGCCCCAGCATTTT. This codes for CASTLLRTAKNQPQHF. This chain connects TRBV28 to TRBJ1-5; D may be TRBD1 (6 bases). The CDR3 is made up of 16 amino acids. Germline V gene sequence: CDR1 MDHEN, CDR2 SYDVKM. The V and J ends lost 7 bases and 4 bases respectively, with 20 bases between them.

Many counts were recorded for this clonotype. Here the CDR3 reads CSADATTGRYF. The CDR3 DNA is TGCAGTGCAGACGCCACCACCGGCCGGTATTTT. V usage is TRBV20-1 and J usage is TRBJ2-3; D unclear. CDR3 length equals 11 residues. V lost 6 bases, J lost 14 bases, and 18 bases lay in between. Germline-derived CDR1 and CDR2 are DFQATT and SNEGSKA (reference sequence).

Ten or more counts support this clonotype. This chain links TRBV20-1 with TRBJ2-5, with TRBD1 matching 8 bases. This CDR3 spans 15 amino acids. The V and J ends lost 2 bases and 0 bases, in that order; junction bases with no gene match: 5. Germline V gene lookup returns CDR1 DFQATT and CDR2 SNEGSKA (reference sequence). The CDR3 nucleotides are TGCAGTGCTAGAAGGACAGGGCGAAACCAAGAGACCCAGTACTTC. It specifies CSARRTGRNQETQYF.

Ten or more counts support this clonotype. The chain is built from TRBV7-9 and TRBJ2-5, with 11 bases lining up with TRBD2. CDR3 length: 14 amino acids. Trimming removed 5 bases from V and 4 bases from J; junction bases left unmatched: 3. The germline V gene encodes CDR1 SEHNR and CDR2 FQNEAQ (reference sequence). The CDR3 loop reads CASSQGTSGETQYF. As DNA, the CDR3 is TGTGCCAGCAGCCAGGGGACTAGCGGAGAGACCCAGTACTTC.

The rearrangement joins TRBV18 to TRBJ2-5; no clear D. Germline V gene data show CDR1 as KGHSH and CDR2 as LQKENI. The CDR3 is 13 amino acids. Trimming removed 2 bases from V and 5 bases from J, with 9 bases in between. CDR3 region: CASSPSDMETQYF. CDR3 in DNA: TGTGCCAGCTCACCATCCGATATGGAGACCCAGTACTTC.

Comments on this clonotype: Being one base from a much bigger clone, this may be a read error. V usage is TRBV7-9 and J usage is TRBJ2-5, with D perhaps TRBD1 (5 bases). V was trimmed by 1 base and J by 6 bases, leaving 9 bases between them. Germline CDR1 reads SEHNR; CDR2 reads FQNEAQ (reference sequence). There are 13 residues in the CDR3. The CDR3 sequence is CASSLGQFKTQYF. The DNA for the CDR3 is TGTGCCAGCAGCTTAGGACAGTTCAAGACCCAGTACTTC.

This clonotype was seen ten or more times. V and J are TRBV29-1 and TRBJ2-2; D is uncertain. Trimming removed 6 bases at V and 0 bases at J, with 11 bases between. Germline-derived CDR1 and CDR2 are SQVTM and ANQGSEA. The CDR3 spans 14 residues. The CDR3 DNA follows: TGCAGCGTGATAGACCGTTCGAACACCGGGGAGCTGTTTTTT. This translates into CSVIDRSNTGELFF.